The 17 T cell receptor beta chains in this list originate from one sample, sequenced in a study of T cell changes during pregnancy in multiple sclerosis. Some clones are missing from TCRdb's copy, which holds only in-frame ones; the method was immunoSEQ multiplex PCR. Among 85,000 to 130,000 clones listed, around 90% were seen once. The sequences come from peripheral blood, collected in the second trimester of pregnancy. The receptors come from a female donor with multiple sclerosis, enrolled in a pregnancy study.

This clone was seen a single time. The J gene is TRBJ2-1, the V gene TRBV13; 9 nucleotides line up with TRBD1. V lost 3 bases, J lost 4 bases, and 4 bases stayed unmatched. CDR1 PRHDT and CDR2 FYEKMQ come from the germline V gene (reference sequence). The CDR3 extends over 15 amino acids. Here the CDR3 DNA reads TGTGCCAGCAGCTTCTCGACAGGGGGTTACAATGAGCAGTTCTTC. Protein sequence: CASSFSTGGYNEQFF.

CDR3 sequence: CASSRTSAGGQETQYF. CDR3 DNA: TGTGCCAGCAGTCGCACCTCTGCGGGGGGGCAGGAGACCCAGTACTTC. This sequence joins TRBV2 and TRBJ2-5; 9 bases match TRBD2. J lost 5 bases, V lost 5 bases, and 12 bases had no gene match. Per germline, CDR1 SNHLY and CDR2 FYNNEI. CDR3 size: 16 residues.

The genes are TRBV20-1 and TRBJ1-1; D uncertain. The germline CDR1 and CDR2 sequences are DFQATT and SNEGSKA (reference sequence). This CDR3 contains 11 residues. With 1 base removed from V and 7 bases from J, the gap between germline ends came to 7 bases. CDR3 nucleotide sequence: TGCAGTGCTAGAGCGGGATATGAAGCTTTCTTT. Translating gives CSARAGYEAFF.

V usage is TRBV27 and J usage is TRBJ2-7, with 9 bases fitting TRBD1. Germline CDR1 and CDR2: MNHEY and SMNVEV (reference sequence). With V trimmed by 5 bases and J by 9 bases, 14 bases remained unmatched. This CDR3 comprises 15 residues. The CDR3, as DNA: TGTGCCAGCAGTCCAACCCGGGACAGGGATTTCGGGCAGTACTTC. Amino acids: CASSPTRDRDFGQYF.

V usage is TRBV18 and J usage is TRBJ1-5, with 10 bases fitting TRBD1. CDR1 and CDR2 from the germline V gene are KGHSH and LQKENI. Trimming at V came to 4 bases and at J to 1 base, leaving 10 bases not matched to a gene. The length of the CDR3 is 18 residues. CDR3 sequence reads: CASSLTSTGGVSNQPQHF. DNA of the CDR3: TGTGCCAGCTCACTCACCTCGACAGGGGGCGTGAGCAATCAGCCCCAGCATTTT. The full variable domain, rest sourced from reference TRBV18 and TRBJ1-5, is NAGVMQNPRHLVRRRGQEARLRCSPMKGHSHVYWYRQLPEEGLKFMVYLQKENIIDESGMPKERFSAEFPKEGPSILRIQQVVRGDSAAYFCASSLTSTGGVSNQPQHFGDGTRLSIL.

Only a few counts were recorded for this clone. V usage is TRBV6-1 and J usage is TRBJ2-3; the match to TRBD2 covers 10 bases. The CDR3 covers 14 residues. Germline V gene data show CDR1 as MNHNS and CDR2 as SASEGT. Trimming at V came to 2 bases and at J to 13 bases, leaving 9 bases not matched to a gene. This CDR3 is CASSERTSGRAKYF. For the CDR3, the DNA is TGTGCCAGCAGTGAAAGGACAAGCGGGAGGGCCAAGTATTTT.

The chain uses TRBV7-9 and TRBJ2-5, with TRBD1 matching over 7 bases. This CDR3 comprises 15 residues. Per germline, CDR1 SEHNR and CDR2 FQNEAQ (reference sequence). V lost 6 bases and J lost 5; bases outside the gene matches: 12. In DNA, the CDR3 is TGTGCCAGCAGTTTTCGACAGGGAAGGGAGGAGACCCAGTACTTC. Amino acids: CASSFRQGREETQYF.

J is TRBJ2-2 and V is TRBV9; 9 bases line up with TRBD1. The CDR3 contains 16 residues. The V gene end was trimmed by 2 bases and the J gene end by 6 bases; junction bases not matched to a gene: 8. Germline V gene data show CDR1 as SGDLS and CDR2 as YYNGEE. This CDR3 is CASSVPRQGGAGELFF. CDR3 nucleotides: TGTGCCAGCAGCGTCCCGAGACAGGGGGGGGCCGGGGAGCTGTTTTTT.

The CDR3 coding sequence is TGTGCCAGCAGCCTGCTAGGGGGGGGCACCGGGGAGCTGTTTTTT. It translates to CASSLLGGGTGELFF. The chain carries TRBV6-5 and TRBJ2-2; tentative D call: TRBD2 (7 bases). The CDR3 contains 15 residues. V shed 6 bases and J shed 4 bases, with 15 bases lying between them. Germline V gene lookup returns CDR1 MNHEY and CDR2 SVGAGI.

The chain recombines TRBV25-1 with TRBJ2-1; TRBD2 aligns across 16 bases. Trimming removed 1 base from V and 7 bases from J; junction bases left unmatched: 4. The CDR3 is 17 amino acids. Germline CDR1 and CDR2: MGHDK and SYGVNS. CDR3 bases: TGTGCCAGCAGTGAATTGGGACTAGCGGGAGGGGATAATGAGCAGTTCTTC. Its protein is CASSELGLAGGDNEQFF.

This clone was detected only once. The rearrangement joins TRBV5-1 to TRBJ1-1; a possible D gene is TRBD1 (5 bases). Germline V gene lookup returns CDR1 SGHRS and CDR2 YFSETQ. Trimming took off 0 bases at V and 6 bases at J, with 15 bases between the two ends. The CDR3 loop spans 15 amino acids. For the CDR3, the DNA is TGCGCCAGCAGCTTGGCTGGGGGGGAAAGGTCTGAAGCTTTCTTT. It specifies CASSLAGGERSEAFF.

The chain is built from TRBV29-1 and TRBJ2-7; 10 bases match TRBD2. Germline V gene data show CDR1 as SQVTM and CDR2 as ANQGSEA. The CDR3 is 13 amino acids. Trimming took 4 bases from V and 4 from J; bases not matched to a gene: 4. The DNA for the CDR3 is TGCAGCGTTGGGACTAGCGGTACTTACGAGCAGTACTTC. Translation gives CSVGTSGTYEQYF.

Here the CDR3 reads CASSVTSGPSYNEQFF. The CDR3 DNA is TGCGCCAGCAGTGTGACTAGCGGACCTAGTTACAATGAGCAGTTCTTC. V and J are TRBV10-1 and TRBJ2-1; 9 bases map to TRBD2. Germline V gene sequence: CDR1 WNHNN, CDR2 SYGVQD (reference sequence). The V segment lost 4 bases and the J segment 4 bases; nucleotides outside the gene matches: 8. The CDR3 covers 16 residues.

The V gene is TRBV7-8, the J gene TRBJ2-1; a weak D match, TRBD2 (7 bases). Trimming left V 2 bases short and J 2 bases short, with 22 bases between. There are 19 residues in the CDR3. The germline V gene has CDR1 SGHVS and CDR2 FQNEAQ. CDR3 residues: CASSLILGAGAPPYNEQFF. The CDR3 nucleotides read TGTGCCAGCAGCTTAATCCTGGGGGCGGGAGCCCCCCCCTACAATGAGCAGTTCTTC.

The chain carries TRBV18 and TRBJ2-2, with 8 bases fitting TRBD1. The CDR3 length is 16 residues. Germline CDR1 is KGHSH and CDR2 is LQKENI. V trimming: 3 bases; J trimming: 5 bases; junction bases outside the gene matches: 8. Here the CDR3 reads CASSPNRGAETGELFF. CDR3 coding DNA: TGTGCCAGCTCACCTAACAGGGGGGCAGAAACCGGGGAGCTGTTTTTT.

The chain joins TRBV10-3 to TRBJ1-3; TRBD1 matches at 7 bases. V shed 11 bases and J 2 bases; nucleotides not matched to a gene: 3. Germline CDR1 and CDR2: ENHRY and SYGVKD. CDR3 size: 12 residues. The CDR3, as DNA: TGTGCCGTCGGGACAGCTGGAAACACCATATATTTT. Residues: CAVGTAGNTIYF.

The CDR3 loop is CASSDVRGEAFF. The CDR3 nucleotides read TGTGCCAGCAGTGATGTCAGGGGAGAAGCTTTCTTT. This chain joins TRBV2 and TRBJ1-1; TRBD1 might be the D (6 bases). The CDR3 spans 12 residues. Germline values: CDR1 SNHLY, CDR2 FYNNEI. V lost 3 bases, J lost 8 bases, and 10 bases lay in between. The complete variable domain, with remaining parts taken from reference TRBV2 and TRBJ1-1, reads EPEVTQTPSHQVTQMGQEVILRCVPISNHLYFYWYRQILGQKVEFLVSFYNNEISEKSEIFDDQFSVERPDGSNFTLKIRSTKLEDSAMYFCASSDVRGEAFFGQGTRLTVV.